Each of the 2 T cell receptor beta chains below was sequenced from the same sample in a study of T-cell reconstitution after alpha-beta-depleted transplantation in children. Preparation of the TCRbeta library was carried out with unique molecular identifiers. TCRdb processed the PCR reads anew with MiXCR; each CDR3 protein has one entry. The table lists 440,000 or so distinct CDR3 sequences, under 13% of them singletons. The source material was PBMCs from the stem cell graft donor, sampled from the stem cell graft. These receptors were taken from a human donor who donated a stem cell graft to a child with acute myeloid leukemia.

This clonotype was counted many times. The chain has TRBV20-1 and TRBJ2-7; 15 bases are shared with TRBD2. CDR3 size: 18 residues. After removal of 6 bases from V and 2 bases from J, the junction contained 14 bases not matched to a gene. The V gene's germline CDR1 is DFQATT and CDR2 SNEGSKA (reference sequence). Here the CDR3 reads CSAKRTGTSGRSAYEQYF. Written as DNA, the CDR3 is TGCAGTGCCAAGAGGACAGGGACTAGCGGGAGGTCCGCCTACGAGCAGTACTTC.

This clonotype has at least ten counts. The V and J genes are TRBV5-1 and TRBJ1-1; D is ambiguous. Trimming cost V 3 bases and J 1 base, with 10 bases left between them. CDR1 is SGHRS and CDR2 is YFSETQ in the germline V gene. The CDR3 sequence is 14 residues long. For the CDR3, the DNA is TGCGCCAGCAGCTCATTTTTGCGGAACACTGAAGCTTTCTTT. It specifies CASSSFLRNTEAFF. Drawing the rest from reference TRBV5-1 and TRBJ1-1, the complete variable domain is KAGVTQTPRYLIKTRGQQVTLSCSPISGHRSVSWYQQTPGQGLQFLFEYFSETQRNKGNFPGRFSGRQFSNSRSEMNVSTLELGDSALYLCASSSFLRNTEAFFGQGTRLTVV.